A selection of T cell receptor beta chains follows, all from one sample in a study of CD8+CD57+ T cells in acquired aplastic anemia. From the reads, TCRdb called clonotypes with MiXCR, one entry per CDR3 protein. The table includes a few hundred thousand distinct CDR3 sequences, around a third detected once. The sample taken for sequencing was sorted CD4+, CD8+, or CD8+CD57+ T cells (not recorded which) from PBMCs. All receptors come from a human donor with aplastic anemia. CDR3s include the opening cysteine and the closing phenylalanine or tryptophan. The order of the fields is D gene, clone size, J gene, V gene, CDR3 DNA, CDR3 protein. A D gene is named only where the DNA matches it firmly. Some rows mark clone size as missing; the rest say once, few, many or name a class of expanded clone.

D gene: .
clone size: few
J gene: TRBJ2-2
V gene: TRBV2
CDR3 DNA: TGTGCCAGCAGTGCTAGCGGGACAGGGAACACCGGGGAGCTGTTTTTT
CDR3 protein: CASSASGTGNTGELFF

D gene: .
clone size: .
J gene: TRBJ1-5
V gene: TRBV25-1
CDR3 DNA: TGTGCCAGCAGCCAAGGCCCTTCCAATCAGCCCCAGCATTTT
CDR3 protein: CASSQGPSNQPQHF

D gene: .
clone size: .
J gene: TRBJ1-3
V gene: TRBV5-6
CDR3 DNA: TGTGCCAGCAGCTTCGGGACCGGCGGTGGAAACACCATATATTTT
CDR3 protein: CASSFGTGGGNTIYF

D gene: .
clone size: .
J gene: TRBJ1-2
V gene: TRBV7-2
CDR3 DNA: TGTGCCAGCAGCCAGACAGGAAACACCTTC
CDR3 protein: CASSQTGNTF

D gene: .
clone size: .
J gene: TRBJ1-5
V gene: TRBV5-1
CDR3 DNA: TGCGCCAGCAGCTTGGTTGCCGGACTAAATCAGCCCCAGCATTTT
CDR3 protein: CASSLVAGLNQPQHF

D gene: .
clone size: many
J gene: TRBJ1-6
V gene: TRBV19
CDR3 DNA: TGTGCCAGTACAACCCAGGGGAGTAATTCACCCCTCCACTTT
CDR3 protein: CASTTQGSNSPLHF

D gene: .
clone size: .
J gene: TRBJ2-3
V gene: TRBV24-1
CDR3 DNA: TGTGCCACCAGTGACCCCCGGGGAGGTCCCGATACGCAGTATTTT
CDR3 protein: CATSDPRGGPDTQYF

D gene: TRBD1
clone size: many
J gene: TRBJ1-2
V gene: TRBV5-1
CDR3 DNA: TGCGCCAGCAGCTTGGAGACAGGGGTGGGTAACTATGGCTACACCTTC
CDR3 protein: CASSLETGVGNYGYTF

D gene: .
clone size: once
J gene: TRBJ2-5
V gene: TRBV25-1
CDR3 DNA: TGTGCCAGCAGCCCCCGGAGGGCCCAGTACTTC
CDR3 protein: CASSPRRAQYF

D gene: TRBD2
clone size: many
J gene: TRBJ2-7
V gene: TRBV20-1
CDR3 DNA: TGCAGTGCTAGAGATCGCGTTGAGACTAGCGAGAGGGCCGAGCAGTACTTC
CDR3 protein: CSARDRVETSERAEQYF

D gene: TRBD1
clone size: many
J gene: TRBJ1-2
V gene: TRBV9
CDR3 DNA: TGTGCCAGCAGCGTAGTGGGGACAGTAGACAGCTACACCTTC
CDR3 protein: CASSVVGTVDSYTF

D gene: .
clone size: many
J gene: TRBJ1-4
V gene: TRBV29-1
CDR3 DNA: TGCAGCGTTTTATCCCCCCGGCCAAACGAAAAACTGTTTTTT
CDR3 protein: CSVLSPRPNEKLFF

D gene: .
clone size: many
J gene: TRBJ1-5
V gene: TRBV7-8
CDR3 DNA: TGTGCCAGCAGCTTAGCGGGTGTTTATCAGCCCCAGCATTTT
CDR3 protein: CASSLAGVYQPQHF

D gene: .
clone size: few
J gene: TRBJ2-1
V gene: TRBV19
CDR3 DNA: TGTGCCACGGGTCCCCGGGCCCACAATGAGCAGTTCTTC
CDR3 protein: CATGPRAHNEQFF

D gene: TRBD1
clone size: .
J gene: TRBJ1-6
V gene: TRBV5-1
CDR3 DNA: TGCGCCAGCAGCTTGGGATGGGACAGGATAAATAATTCACCCCTCCACTTT
CDR3 protein: CASSLGWDRINNSPLHF

D gene: .
clone size: .
J gene: TRBJ2-7
V gene: TRBV28
CDR3 DNA: TGTGCCAGCAGTCCGATCAGATTTTCCTCCTACGAGCAGTACTTC
CDR3 protein: CASSPIRFSSYEQYF

D gene: .
clone size: once
J gene: TRBJ1-6
V gene: TRBV3-1
CDR3 DNA: TGTGCCAGCAGCCGGATGGGGCTCGAAAATTCACCCCTCCACTTT
CDR3 protein: CASSRMGLENSPLHF

D gene: .
clone size: few
J gene: TRBJ1-1
V gene: TRBV12-3/TRBV12-4
CDR3 DNA: TGTGCCAGCAGCCTCGGTTCAGGACGTAACACTGAAGCTTTCTTT
CDR3 protein: CASSLGSGRNTEAFF

D gene: TRBD1
clone size: many
J gene: TRBJ2-3
V gene: TRBV9
CDR3 DNA: TGTGCCAGCAGCGTAGGCCCAGGGGGCTCCACAGATACGCAGTATTTT
CDR3 protein: CASSVGPGGSTDTQYF

D gene: .
clone size: many
J gene: TRBJ2-7
V gene: TRBV10-2
CDR3 DNA: TGCGCCAGCATTACAGAATCCTACGAGCAGTACTTC
CDR3 protein: CASITESYEQYF

D gene: .
clone size: many
J gene: TRBJ2-5
V gene: TRBV2
CDR3 DNA: TGTGCCAGCGCGGAACAAGAGACCCAGTACTTC
CDR3 protein: CASAEQETQYF

D gene: .
clone size: few
J gene: TRBJ1-6
V gene: TRBV15
CDR3 DNA: TGTGCCACCAGCGAGGGCAACTCACCCCTCCACTTT
CDR3 protein: CATSEGNSPLHF

D gene: TRBD1
clone size: .
J gene: TRBJ2-1
V gene: TRBV20-1
CDR3 DNA: TGCAGTGCTAGGGCAGGGGGAGTGGAGTTCTTC
CDR3 protein: CSARAGGVEFF

D gene: .
clone size: .
J gene: TRBJ1-2
V gene: TRBV6-5
CDR3 DNA: TGTGCCACCAGTTACGATCCGGGCTGGACGGGCTACACCTTC
CDR3 protein: CATSYDPGWTGYTF

D gene: TRBD2
clone size: few
J gene: TRBJ2-1
V gene: TRBV25-1
CDR3 DNA: TGTGCCAGCAGCCAAGGGCTAGCGGGAGCCTACAATGAGCAGTTCTTC
CDR3 protein: CASSQGLAGAYNEQFF

D gene: .
clone size: few
J gene: TRBJ1-1
V gene: TRBV20-1
CDR3 DNA: TGCAGTGCTATCAAGGGGGGGCAGAACACTGAAGCTTTCTTT
CDR3 protein: CSAIKGGQNTEAFF

D gene: .
clone size: few
J gene: TRBJ2-6
V gene: TRBV14
CDR3 DNA: TGTGCCAGCAGCCCCGTCCCGGGTTTCAGGGCCAACGTCCTGACTTTC
CDR3 protein: CASSPVPGFRANVLTF

D gene: .
clone size: few
J gene: TRBJ2-2
V gene: TRBV9
CDR3 DNA: TGTGCCAGCAGCGTAGCAGGACAGCCGGGGCCGAACACCGGGGAGCTGTTTTTT
CDR3 protein: CASSVAGQPGPNTGELFF

D gene: .
clone size: many
J gene: TRBJ1-1
V gene: TRBV10-3
CDR3 DNA: TGTGCCATCAGTGAAAAGGGCAGGGACACTGAAGCTTTCTTT
CDR3 protein: CAISEKGRDTEAFF

D gene: .
clone size: few
J gene: TRBJ1-6
V gene: TRBV2
CDR3 DNA: TGTGCCAGCGCCTTGGAGGGAATTGATTCACCCCTCCACTTT
CDR3 protein: CASALEGIDSPLHF

D gene: .
clone size: .
J gene: TRBJ2-3
V gene: TRBV27
CDR3 DNA: TGTGCCAGCAGTCGTCCGGGACGAGATACGCAGTATTTT
CDR3 protein: CASSRPGRDTQYF

D gene: .
clone size: .
J gene: TRBJ2-1
V gene: TRBV29-1
CDR3 DNA: TGCAGCGTGGAAGGACAGAAGGGCCGCAATGAGCAGTTCTTC
CDR3 protein: CSVEGQKGRNEQFF

D gene: .
clone size: few
J gene: TRBJ2-3
V gene: TRBV2
CDR3 DNA: TGTGCCAGCAGTAATCGGGGTACGCAGTATTTT
CDR3 protein: CASSNRGTQYF

D gene: TRBD1
clone size: .
J gene: TRBJ2-1
V gene: TRBV5-1
CDR3 DNA: TGCGCCAGCAGCTTGGGAACACAGGGGAATGAGCAGTTCTTC
CDR3 protein: CASSLGTQGNEQFF

D gene: .
clone size: .
J gene: TRBJ1-5
V gene: TRBV20-1
CDR3 DNA: TGCAGTGCTAGAGTATCAGTTCTGGGACATCGAAATCAGCCCCAGCATTTT
CDR3 protein: CSARVSVLGHRNQPQHF

D gene: TRBD1
clone size: many
J gene: TRBJ2-7
V gene: TRBV29-1
CDR3 DNA: TGCAGCGTCGACCACGGGACAGGGGAAGGTCAGTACTTC
CDR3 protein: CSVDHGTGEGQYF

D gene: .
clone size: .
J gene: TRBJ2-3
V gene: TRBV7-9
CDR3 DNA: TGTGCCAGCAGCTTAACTAGTTGGGATACGCAGTATTTT
CDR3 protein: CASSLTSWDTQYF

D gene: .
clone size: many
J gene: TRBJ1-2
V gene: TRBV20-1
CDR3 DNA: TGCAGTGCTAGAGATGGAACCACTAGAGGCTACACCTTC
CDR3 protein: CSARDGTTRGYTF

D gene: .
clone size: few
J gene: TRBJ1-1
V gene: TRBV6-1
CDR3 DNA: TGTGCCAGCAGTGACCAGTCGAACACTGAAGCTTTCTTT
CDR3 protein: CASSDQSNTEAFF

D gene: TRBD1
clone size: .
J gene: TRBJ1-1
V gene: TRBV10-3
CDR3 DNA: TGTGCCATCAGTGAGGGGACAGGGGAAGGAGCTTTCTTT
CDR3 protein: CAISEGTGEGAFF

D gene: .
clone size: .
J gene: TRBJ2-3
V gene: TRBV14
CDR3 DNA: TGTGCCAGCAGTTGGCTAGCTGCTAGCACAGATACGCAGTATTTT
CDR3 protein: CASSWLAASTDTQYF

D gene: .
clone size: many
J gene: TRBJ1-1
V gene: TRBV10-3
CDR3 DNA: TGTGCCATCAGTGGACGTGACACTGAAGCTTTCTTT
CDR3 protein: CAISGRDTEAFF

D gene: .
clone size: .
J gene: TRBJ1-6
V gene: TRBV5-5
CDR3 DNA: TGTGCCAGCAGCGAGGACAAAGGTTTCTCACCCCTCCACTTT
CDR3 protein: CASSEDKGFSPLHF

D gene: TRBD1
clone size: few
J gene: TRBJ2-7
V gene: TRBV12-3/TRBV12-4
CDR3 DNA: TGTGCCAGCAGTTTATTCGACAGGGGGCGCGACGAGCAGTACTTC
CDR3 protein: CASSLFDRGRDEQYF

D gene: TRBD2
clone size: many
J gene: TRBJ2-7
V gene: TRBV20-1
CDR3 DNA: TGCAGTGCTGTCCCCCAACTAGCGGGAGGACGGGAGCAGTACTTC
CDR3 protein: CSAVPQLAGGREQYF

D gene: .
clone size: .
J gene: TRBJ1-5
V gene: TRBV7-6
CDR3 DNA: TGTGCCAGCAGCCCCCGGGTTGATCAGCCCCAGCATTTT
CDR3 protein: CASSPRVDQPQHF

D gene: .
clone size: .
J gene: TRBJ1-6
V gene: TRBV5-1
CDR3 DNA: TGCGCCAGCAGTTATGGAGGCCTGCGTTCACCCCTCCACTTT
CDR3 protein: CASSYGGLRSPLHF

D gene: .
clone size: many
J gene: TRBJ1-1
V gene: TRBV25-1
CDR3 DNA: TGTGCCAGCAGTCCTAAGGGGGAAATGAACACTGAAGCTTTCTTT
CDR3 protein: CASSPKGEMNTEAFF

D gene: TRBD1
clone size: .
J gene: TRBJ1-4
V gene: TRBV6-1
CDR3 DNA: TGTGCCAGCAGCGAGCCGGCAGGGGGCTACGAAAAACTGTTTTTT
CDR3 protein: CASSEPAGGYEKLFF

D gene: TRBD1
clone size: many
J gene: TRBJ1-6
V gene: TRBV10-3
CDR3 DNA: TGTGCCATCAGTCCAGGGACAGGAGTATTTTCACCCCTCCACTTT
CDR3 protein: CAISPGTGVFSPLHF

D gene: .
clone size: few
J gene: TRBJ2-3
V gene: TRBV5-1
CDR3 DNA: TGCGCCAGCAGCTTAGACGGGAAAGATACGCAGTATTTT
CDR3 protein: CASSLDGKDTQYF

D gene: .
clone size: .
J gene: TRBJ1-1
V gene: TRBV19
CDR3 DNA: TGTGCCAGTACTTTTCAACTAGCGGGAGGAGCTTTCTTT
CDR3 protein: CASTFQLAGGAFF

D gene: .
clone size: .
J gene: TRBJ1-2
V gene: TRBV10-3
CDR3 DNA: TGTGCCATCAGTGAAGTGATGCGGTCGAAGAACTATGGCTACACCTTC
CDR3 protein: CAISEVMRSKNYGYTF